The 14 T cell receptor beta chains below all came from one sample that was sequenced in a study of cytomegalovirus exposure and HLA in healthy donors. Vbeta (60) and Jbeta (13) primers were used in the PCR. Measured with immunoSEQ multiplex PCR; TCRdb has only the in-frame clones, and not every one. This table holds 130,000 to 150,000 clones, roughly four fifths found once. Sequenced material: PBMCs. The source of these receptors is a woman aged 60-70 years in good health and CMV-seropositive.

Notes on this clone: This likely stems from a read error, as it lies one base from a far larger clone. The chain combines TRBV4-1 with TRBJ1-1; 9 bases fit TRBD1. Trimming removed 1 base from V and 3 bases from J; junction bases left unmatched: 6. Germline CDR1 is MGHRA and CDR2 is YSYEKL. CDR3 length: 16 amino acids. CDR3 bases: TGCGCCAGCAGCCAAGTACGCAACAGGGGGCACACTGAAGCTTTCTTT. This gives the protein CASSQVRNRGHTEAFF.

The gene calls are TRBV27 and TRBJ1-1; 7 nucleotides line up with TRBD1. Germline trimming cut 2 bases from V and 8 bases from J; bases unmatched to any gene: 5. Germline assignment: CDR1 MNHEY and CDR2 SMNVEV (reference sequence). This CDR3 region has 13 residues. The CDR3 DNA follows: TGTGCCAGCAGTTTAGGGGACAGCCCAGAAGCTTTCTTT. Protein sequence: CASSLGDSPEAFF.

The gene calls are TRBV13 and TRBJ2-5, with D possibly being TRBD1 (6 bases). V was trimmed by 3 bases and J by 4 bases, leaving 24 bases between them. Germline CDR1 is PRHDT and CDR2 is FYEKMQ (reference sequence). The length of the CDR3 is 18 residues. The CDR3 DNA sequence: TGTGCCAGCAGCTTTTGGGGTGCCCCGGCAGGGGAGAGAGAGACCCAGTACTTC. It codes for CASSFWGAPAGERETQYF.

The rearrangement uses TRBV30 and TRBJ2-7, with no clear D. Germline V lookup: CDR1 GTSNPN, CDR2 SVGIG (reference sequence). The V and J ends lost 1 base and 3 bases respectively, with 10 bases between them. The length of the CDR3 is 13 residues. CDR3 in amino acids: CAWSAGLIYEQYF. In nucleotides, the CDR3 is TGTGCCTGGAGTGCAGGCTTAATCTACGAGCAGTACTTC.

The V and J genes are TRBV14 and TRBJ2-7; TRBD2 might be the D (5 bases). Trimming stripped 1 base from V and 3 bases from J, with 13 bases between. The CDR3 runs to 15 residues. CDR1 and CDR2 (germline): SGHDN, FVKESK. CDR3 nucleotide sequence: TGTGCCAGCAGCCAAGGGTACCTAGCCAACTACGAGCAGTACTTC. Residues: CASSQGYLANYEQYF.

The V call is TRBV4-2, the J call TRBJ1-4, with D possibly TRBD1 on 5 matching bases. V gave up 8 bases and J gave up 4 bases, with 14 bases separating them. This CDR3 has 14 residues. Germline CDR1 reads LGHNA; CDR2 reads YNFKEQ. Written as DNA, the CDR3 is TGTGCCAGCGGGGGGACGGGTAGTAATGAAAAACTGTTTTTT. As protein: CASGGTGSNEKLFF.

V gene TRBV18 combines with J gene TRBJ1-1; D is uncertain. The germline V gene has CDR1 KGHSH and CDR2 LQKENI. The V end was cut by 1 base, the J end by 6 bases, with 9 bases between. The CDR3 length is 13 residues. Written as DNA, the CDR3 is TGTGCCAGCTCACCACGGCAGGAATCTGAAGCTTTCTTT. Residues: CASSPRQESEAFF.

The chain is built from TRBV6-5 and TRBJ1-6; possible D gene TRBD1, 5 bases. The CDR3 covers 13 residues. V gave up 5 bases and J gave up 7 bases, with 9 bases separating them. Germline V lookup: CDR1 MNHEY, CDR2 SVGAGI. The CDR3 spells CASSRQINSPLHF. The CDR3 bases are TGTGCCAGCAGTCGACAGATAAATTCACCCCTCCACTTT.

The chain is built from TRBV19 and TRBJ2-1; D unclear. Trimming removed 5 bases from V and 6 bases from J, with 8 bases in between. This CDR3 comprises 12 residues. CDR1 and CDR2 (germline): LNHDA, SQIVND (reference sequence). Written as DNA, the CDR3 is TGTGCCAGTAGTTCGCTAGTCAATGAGCAGTTCTTC. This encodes CASSSLVNEQFF.

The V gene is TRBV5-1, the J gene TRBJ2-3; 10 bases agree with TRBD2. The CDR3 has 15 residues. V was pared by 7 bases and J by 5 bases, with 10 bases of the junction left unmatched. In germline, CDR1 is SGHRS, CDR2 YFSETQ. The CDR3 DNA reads TGCGCCAGCGCCACCCTAGCGGGAGAAAAAGATACGCAGTATTTT. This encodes CASATLAGEKDTQYF.

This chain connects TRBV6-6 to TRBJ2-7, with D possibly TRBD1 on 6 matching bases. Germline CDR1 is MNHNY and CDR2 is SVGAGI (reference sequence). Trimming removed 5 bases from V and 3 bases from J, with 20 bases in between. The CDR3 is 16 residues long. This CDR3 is CASSNGPPGHGYEQYF. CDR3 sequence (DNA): TGTGCCAGCAGTAACGGCCCCCCGGGACACGGCTACGAGCAGTACTTC.

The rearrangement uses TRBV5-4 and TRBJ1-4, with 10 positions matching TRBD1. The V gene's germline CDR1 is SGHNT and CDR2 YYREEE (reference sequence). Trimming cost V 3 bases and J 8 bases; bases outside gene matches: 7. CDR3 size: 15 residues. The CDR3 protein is CASSSGTGVEEKLFF. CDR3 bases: TGTGCCAGCAGCTCCGGGACAGGGGTAGAAGAAAAACTGTTTTTT.

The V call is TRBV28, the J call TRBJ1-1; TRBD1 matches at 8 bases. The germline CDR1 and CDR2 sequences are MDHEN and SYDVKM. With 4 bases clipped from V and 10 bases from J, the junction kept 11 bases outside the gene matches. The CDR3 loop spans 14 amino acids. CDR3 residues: CASSSPGGGSVAFF. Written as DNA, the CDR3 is TGTGCCAGCAGTTCCCCAGGGGGCGGGTCGGTAGCTTTCTTT.

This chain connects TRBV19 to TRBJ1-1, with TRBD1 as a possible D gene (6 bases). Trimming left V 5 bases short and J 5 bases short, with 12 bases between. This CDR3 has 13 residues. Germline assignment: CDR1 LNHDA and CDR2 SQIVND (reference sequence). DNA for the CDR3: TGTGCCAGTAGTTTTTCAGGGGAGACTGAAGCTTTCTTT. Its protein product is CASSFSGETEAFF. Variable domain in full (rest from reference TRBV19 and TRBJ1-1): DGGITQSPKYLFRKEGQNVTLSCEQNLNHDAMYWYRQDPGQGLRLIYYSQIVNDFQKGDIAEGYSVSREKKESFPLTVTSAQKNPTAFYLCASSFSGETEAFFGQGTRLTVV.